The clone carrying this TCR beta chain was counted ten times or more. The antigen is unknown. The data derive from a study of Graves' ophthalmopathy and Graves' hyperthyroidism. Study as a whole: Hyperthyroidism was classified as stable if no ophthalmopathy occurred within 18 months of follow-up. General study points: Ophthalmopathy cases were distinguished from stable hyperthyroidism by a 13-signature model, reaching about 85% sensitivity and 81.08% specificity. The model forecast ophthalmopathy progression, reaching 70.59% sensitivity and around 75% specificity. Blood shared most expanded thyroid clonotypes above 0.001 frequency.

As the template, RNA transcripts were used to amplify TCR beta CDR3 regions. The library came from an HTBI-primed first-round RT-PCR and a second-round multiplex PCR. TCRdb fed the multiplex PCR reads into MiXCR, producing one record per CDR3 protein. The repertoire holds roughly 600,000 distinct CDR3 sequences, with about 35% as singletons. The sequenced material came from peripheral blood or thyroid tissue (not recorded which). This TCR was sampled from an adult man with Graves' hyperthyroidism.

The DNA of the CDR3 is TGTGCCAGCAGTGAAAACAGGGTTATCTACGAGCAGTACTTC. Protein: CASSENRVIYEQYF. The chain uses TRBV12-3 or TRBV12-4 and TRBJ2-7, with D maybe TRBD1 (6 bases). This CDR3 is 14 amino acids long. The ends were cut back, 5 bases at V and 3 bases at J, with 14 bases in the middle.